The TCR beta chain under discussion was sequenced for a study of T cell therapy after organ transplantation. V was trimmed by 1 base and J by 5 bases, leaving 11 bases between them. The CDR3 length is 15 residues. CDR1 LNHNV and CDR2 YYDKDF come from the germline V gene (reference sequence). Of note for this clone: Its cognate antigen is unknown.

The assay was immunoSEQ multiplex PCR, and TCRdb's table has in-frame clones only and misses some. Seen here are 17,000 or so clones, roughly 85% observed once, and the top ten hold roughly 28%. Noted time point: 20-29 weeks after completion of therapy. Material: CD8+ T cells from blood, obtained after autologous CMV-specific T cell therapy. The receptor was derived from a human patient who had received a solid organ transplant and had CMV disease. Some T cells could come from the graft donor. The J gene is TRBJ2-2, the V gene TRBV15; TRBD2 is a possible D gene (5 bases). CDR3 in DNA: TGTGCCACCAGCAGAGTTTCCAGAGGGACCGGGGAGCTGTTTTTT. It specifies CATSRVSRGTGELFF.